This TCR beta chain was captured in a study of CD8 T cells in ankylosing spondylitis (dated by TCRdb to 2016 to 2017). As for the study more broadly: The study profiled T cell receptor beta repertoires in healthy donors and ankylosing spondylitis patients to find disease-linked TCR variants. The full study cohort was made up of about 25 ankylosing spondylitis patients and over 90 healthy donors. Samples of peripheral blood were taken, and for ankylosing spondylitis patients, synovial fluid was collected as well. The investigation overall reported the following: Some of the motif variants had been reported before in the synovial fluid and blood of reactive arthritis patients, a finding that suggests common disease-initiation mechanisms. In peripheral blood, the disease-linked clones were found at relatively low frequencies and had a CD8+ phenotype. Significant enrichment of the disease-linked clones was reported in matched synovial fluid samples from ankylosing spondylitis patients. Blood from ankylosing spondylitis patients appeared to be characterized by a TCR beta motif made up of several highly homologous amino acid variants.

Comments on this clonotype: The antigen it recognizes is unknown. Base-call qualities are not available, and no considerably larger clone is one nucleotide away.

Reading the germline V gene (reference sequence) gives CDR1 WNHNN and CDR2 SYGVQD. The cysteine opens and the phenylalanine closes a CDR3 of 13 amino acids. Of all the DNA, just the CDR3 is kept, 39 bases in frame from base 1. V is clipped by 2 bases and J by 8 bases, and the sequence between their germline boundaries is 11 bases long. The sequencer was an Illumina HiSeq 2500. Quantitative 5'-RACE with molecular barcodes was the method used to prepare the TCR beta libraries. Under the source paper's analysis protocol: A new computational method, built on a probabilistic model of VDJ rearrangement, was used to identify disease-linked TCR variants. The raw public reads went through TCRdb reprocessing: fastp at Q25, MiXCR clone calling, in-frame beta chains kept. Merged by CDR3 protein, the rows form single entries marked with the most common genes and DNA. The V and J calls, along with clone size, are taken from TCRdb and not from the paper's own processing. The table for this sample lists about 510,000 distinct CDR3 sequences; approximately 5.3% of them were counted only once. The ten largest clones capture 3% to 4.5% of the sample.

This sequence uses TRBV10-1 and TRBJ2-3; the D gene lacks a confident call. This receptor was obtained from a male donor with ankylosing spondylitis. Sequencing input: blood, either unsorted or a sorted T cell fraction (not recorded which). The CDR3: CASSEPPGVTQYF. The DNA sequence reads TGCGCCAGCAGTGAGCCCCCCGGCGTTACGCAGTATTTT.